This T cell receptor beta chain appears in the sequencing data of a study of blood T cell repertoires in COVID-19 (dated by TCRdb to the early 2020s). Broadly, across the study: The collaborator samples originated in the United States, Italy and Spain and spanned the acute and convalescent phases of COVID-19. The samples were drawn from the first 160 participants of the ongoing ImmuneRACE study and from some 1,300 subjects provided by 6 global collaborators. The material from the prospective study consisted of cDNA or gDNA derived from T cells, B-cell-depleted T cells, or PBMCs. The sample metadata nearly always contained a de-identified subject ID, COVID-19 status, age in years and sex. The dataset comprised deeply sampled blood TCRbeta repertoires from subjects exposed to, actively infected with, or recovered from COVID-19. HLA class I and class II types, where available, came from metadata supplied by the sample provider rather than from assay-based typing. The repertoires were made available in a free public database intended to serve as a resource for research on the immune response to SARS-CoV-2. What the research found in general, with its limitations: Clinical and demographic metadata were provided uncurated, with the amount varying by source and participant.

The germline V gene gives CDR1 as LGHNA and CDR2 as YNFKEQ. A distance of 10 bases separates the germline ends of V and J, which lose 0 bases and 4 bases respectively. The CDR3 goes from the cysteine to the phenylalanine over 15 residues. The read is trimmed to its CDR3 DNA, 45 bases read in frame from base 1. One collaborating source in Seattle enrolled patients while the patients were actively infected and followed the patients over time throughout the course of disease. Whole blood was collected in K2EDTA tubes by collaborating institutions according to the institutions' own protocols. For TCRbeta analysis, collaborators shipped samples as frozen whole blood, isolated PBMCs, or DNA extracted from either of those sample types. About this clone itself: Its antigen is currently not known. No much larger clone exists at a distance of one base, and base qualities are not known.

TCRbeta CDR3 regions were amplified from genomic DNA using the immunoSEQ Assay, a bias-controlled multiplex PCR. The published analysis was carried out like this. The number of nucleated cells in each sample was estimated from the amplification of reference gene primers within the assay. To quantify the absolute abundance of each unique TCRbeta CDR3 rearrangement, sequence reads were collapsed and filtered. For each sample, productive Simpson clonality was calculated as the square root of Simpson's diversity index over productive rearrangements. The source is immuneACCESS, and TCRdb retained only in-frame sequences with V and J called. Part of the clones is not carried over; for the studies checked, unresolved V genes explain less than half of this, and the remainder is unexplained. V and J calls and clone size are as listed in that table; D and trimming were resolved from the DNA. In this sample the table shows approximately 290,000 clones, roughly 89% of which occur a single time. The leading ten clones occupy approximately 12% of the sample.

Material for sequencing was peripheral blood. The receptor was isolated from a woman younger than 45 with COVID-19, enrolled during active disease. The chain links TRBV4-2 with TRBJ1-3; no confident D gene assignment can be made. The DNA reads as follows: TGTGCCAGCAGCCAAGAGGGAGGCGCAGGAAACACCATATATTTT. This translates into CASSQEGGAGNTIYF.